This T cell receptor (beta chain) was found in a study of CD8 T cells in Susac syndrome (dated by TCRdb to between 2017 and 2020). Study-wide context: Whether CD8+ T cell activation and differentiation in Susac syndrome was antigen driven was tested using repertoire sequencing. Clonality of the CD8+ T cell repertoire was compared between 11 to 12 healthy donors, roughly 14 Susac syndrome patients and fewer than 16 multiple sclerosis patients. What the study reported, not specific to this receptor: The number of individuals in the TCR sequencing and HLA analysis was recognized as being relatively small.

The germline V gene provides CDR1 SGHRS and CDR2 YFSETQ. The CDR3 holds 16 amino acids from the cysteine to the phenylalanine. The sequence is cut down to CDR3 DNA, 48 bases in frame from base 1. Relative to germline, V is 0 bases shorter and J is 0 bases shorter, with 12 bases between their ends. Peripheral blood CD8+ and CD4+ T cells from healthy donors, Susac syndrome patients and multiple sclerosis patients were profiled using high-throughput TCR beta sequencing. Treatment-naive patients with stable or active relapsing-remitting disease fulfilling revised McDonald criteria were used as multiple sclerosis controls. CD8+ TEMRA cells were enriched by FACS, while bulk CD8+ and CD4+ T cells were purified by magnetic negative isolation. Blood was drawn into EDTA tubes, processed within 24 hours, and PBMCs were isolated by density gradient centrifugation. PBMCs intended for TCR sequencing were cryopreserved in liquid nitrogen and thawed later in a water bath at 37 degrees C. A purity of at least 90% was achieved for sorted or isolated CD4+, CD8+ and CD8+ TEMRA cells.

Comment on this clonotype: What this receptor recognizes is not known. Base qualities are not at hand, and no much larger clone is one base apart.

RNA was extracted with the RNeasy kit and roughly 0.45 to 1 ug was reverse transcribed using random hexamers. The immunoSEQ multiplex PCR assay, covering 54 Vbeta and 13 Jbeta segments, was used to amplify TCR beta CDR3 regions. PCR amplification bias was corrected using a synthetic template baseline for primer optimization and computational correction. In the source study's methods: Only productive sequences were kept, with reads annotated to V, D and J genes according to IMGT and analyzed in immunoSEQ Analyzer. To calculate clonality, Shannon entropy was normalized by log2 of the number of productive unique sequences and then subtracted from one. Public and private clones were assessed among the 100 most prevalent clones of each patient and control. A clone was defined as Susac-specific if it was absent from the healthy and MS cohorts, from about a thousand published viral clones and from other ImmuneACCESS disease sequences. Using fastp trimming at Q25 and MiXCR clonotype assembly, TCRdb reanalyzed the public sequencing data and kept in-frame beta chains. Each CDR3 protein appears once, grouped with its most common genes and DNA. The V and J calls were determined by TCRdb, not by the authors. Within this sample are about 300,000 distinct CDR3 sequences, with 75% to 85% of them counted one time only. Around 0.22% of the sample rests with the top ten.

The receptor chain draws on TRBV5-1 and TRBJ1-1, with a tentative D gene TRBD1 over 6 matching bases. The sample consisted of CD8+ T cells from PBMCs. The source of this sequence is a human donor with multiple sclerosis. The sequence in DNA is TGCGCCAGCAGCTTGGCTCAGGGGCGATTGAACACTGAAGCTTTCTTT. The encoded protein is CASSLAQGRLNTEAFF.